This T cell receptor beta chain emerged from a study of cytomegalovirus exposure and HLA in healthy donors. PCR involved 60 Vbeta and 13 Jbeta primers. The repertoire was sequenced with immunoSEQ multiplex PCR; TCRdb's copy has only in-frame clones and lacks some. Of roughly 220,000 clones in the sample, just under 70% were seen once. Deletions cut 6 bases from V and 1 base from J, with 13 bases between. The CDR3 sequence is 15 residues long. CDR1 is SGHVS and CDR2 is FQNEAQ in the germline V gene. Sequencing was performed on PBMCs. The clonotype comes from a man aged 35 to 55 in good health and CMV-seropositive. The gene calls are TRBV7-8 and TRBJ1-5; weak D call: TRBD1 (6 bases). This CDR3 is CASSFQGFSNQPQHF. CDR3 coding DNA: TGTGCCAGCAGTTTCCAGGGGTTCAGCAATCAGCCCCAGCATTTT.